These 19 T cell receptor beta chains were all obtained from the same sample, sequenced in a study of T cells after yellow fever vaccination. TCRdb passed the 5' RACE reads through MiXCR, listing each CDR3 protein once. Of hundreds of thousands of distinct CDR3 sequences listed, about 4% are singletons. The sequences come from PBMCs, collected 5 days after the yellow fever booster vaccination. The receptors were sampled from a young man who received the YFV17D yellow fever vaccine.

The rearrangement links TRBV4-3 to TRBJ1-6, with D possibly matching TRBD1 (5 bases). V lost 0 bases and J 10 bases, leaving 13 bases between the germline ends. The V gene's germline CDR1 is LGHNA and CDR2 YSLEER. This CDR3 is 15 amino acids long. The CDR3 sequence: CASSQDSGIGSPLHF. The CDR3 region has the DNA TGCGCCAGCAGCCAAGATTCAGGGATAGGGTCACCCCTCCACTTT.

The chain uses TRBV20-1 and TRBJ2-5; weak D call: TRBD2 (6 bases). V was clipped by 0 bases and J by 2 bases, with 10 bases between them. The CDR3 runs to 14 residues. Germline loops: CDR1 DFQATT, CDR2 SNEGSKA (reference sequence). The CDR3: CSARDSGRQETQYF. DNA for the CDR3: TGCAGTGCTAGAGATAGCGGCAGACAAGAGACCCAGTACTTC.

This clonotype was seen many times. The rearrangement joins TRBV3-1 to TRBJ2-5; D unclear. From germline, CDR1 is LGHDT and CDR2 YNNKEL (reference sequence). CDR3 length: 15 amino acids. Trimming cost V 0 bases and J 1 base, with 9 bases left between them. This CDR3 is CASSQEIGSQETQYF. Here the CDR3 DNA reads TGTGCCAGCAGCCAAGAAATAGGCAGCCAAGAGACCCAGTACTTC.

This chain joins TRBV6-2 or TRBV6-3 and TRBJ2-7; the match to TRBD1 covers 10 bases. Germline V gives CDR1 MNHEY, CDR2 SVGEGT. CDR3 length: 16 residues. The V segment lost 5 bases and the J segment 0 bases; nucleotides outside the gene matches: 7. The CDR3 bases are TGTGCCAGCAGTCGAACCGGGACAGGGGCCTCCTACGAGCAGTACGTC. Translating gives CASSRTGTGASYEQYV.

The chain carries TRBV7-9 and TRBJ1-1; a possible D gene is TRBD1 (5 bases). V gave up 6 bases and J gave up 1 base, with 15 bases separating them. CDR1 and CDR2 (germline): SEHNR, FQNEAQ (reference sequence). CDR3 length: 15 amino acids. The DNA for the CDR3 is TGTGCCAGCAGTTGGGCAGGGCCGGAGAACACTGAAGCTTTCTTT. Translating it yields CASSWAGPENTEAFF.

This sequence joins TRBV7-6 and TRBJ2-5; 9 bases are a match to TRBD2. The CDR3 covers 15 residues. V lost 5 bases, J lost 2 bases, and 6 bases stayed unmatched. The germline CDR1 and CDR2 sequences are SGHVS and FNYEAQ. The CDR3 here is CASSRIAGVQETQYF. CDR3 bases: TGTGCCAGCAGCCGGATAGCGGGGGTGCAAGAGACCCAGTACTTC.

This clonotype was detected a few times. The chain has TRBV4-3 and TRBJ2-2; tentatively, D is TRBD1 (5 bases). The CDR3 sequence is 16 residues long. Germline CDR1 reads LGHNA; CDR2 reads YSLEER. Trimming cost V 1 base and J 3 bases, with 12 bases left between them. CDR3 sequence reads: CASSQVAGMDTGELFF. CDR3 DNA sequence: TGCGCCAGCAGCCAAGTGGCAGGGATGGACACCGGGGAGCTGTTTTTT.

The V and J genes are TRBV27 and TRBJ1-2; D is unclear. V lost 2 bases, J lost 4 bases, and 14 bases lay in between. In germline, CDR1 is MNHEY, CDR2 SMNVEV (reference sequence). This CDR3 is built from 15 residues. The CDR3 loop is CASSLNGRAPYGYTF. The CDR3 DNA sequence: TGTGCCAGCAGTTTAAATGGACGGGCCCCCTATGGCTACACCTTC.

The sample holds a few counts of this clonotype. This sequence joins TRBV18 and TRBJ1-2; tentative D call: TRBD1 (5 bases). Trimming left V 3 bases short and J 3 bases short, with 11 bases between. The V gene's germline CDR1 is KGHSH and CDR2 LQKENI. The CDR3 has 14 amino acids. The CDR3 spells CASSPVRADYGYTF. Here the CDR3 DNA reads TGTGCCAGCTCACCCGTCAGGGCAGACTATGGCTACACCTTC. The full variable domain, its missing parts supplied by reference TRBV18 and TRBJ1-2, is NAGVMQNPRHLVRRRGQEARLRCSPMKGHSHVYWYRQLPEEGLKFMVYLQKENIIDESGMPKERFSAEFPKEGPSILRIQQVVRGDSAAYFCASSPVRADYGYTFGSGTRLTVV.

This clonotype appeared many times. V usage is TRBV11-1 and J usage is TRBJ1-1, with 11 bases that match TRBD1. The CDR3 runs to 15 residues. From germline, CDR1 is SGHAT and CDR2 FQDESV (reference sequence). J lost 9 bases, V lost 5 bases, and 11 bases had no gene match. CDR3 sequence: CASSATGTGGRKAFF. The CDR3 DNA is TGTGCCAGCAGCGCAACCGGGACAGGGGGGAGGAAAGCTTTCTTT.

The chain joins TRBV2 to TRBJ2-6; tentatively, D is TRBD1 (5 bases). Between the trimmed V and J ends, which lost 5 bases and 0 bases, there was a span of 11 bases. Germline-derived CDR1 and CDR2 are SNHLY and FYNNEI. This CDR3 has 16 amino acids. CDR3 bases: TGTGCCAGCAGTTTTGGGGCCGACTCTGGGGCCAACGTCCTGACTTTC. As protein: CASSFGADSGANVLTF.

This clonotype was counted ten times or more. The genes are TRBV28 and TRBJ2-5, with TRBD2 identical over 8 bases. Germline V lookup: CDR1 MDHEN, CDR2 SYDVKM. The CDR3 sequence is 15 residues long. The V segment lost 7 bases and the J segment 4 bases; nucleotides outside the gene matches: 11. CDR3 bases: TGTGCCAGCAACCTCCGGGGGGGATGGATAGAGACCCAGTACTTC. Its protein product is CASNLRGGWIETQYF.

This clonotype was counted many times. This chain connects TRBV4-3 to TRBJ2-3; 8 bases align to TRBD2. J lost 5 bases, V lost 3 bases, and 10 bases had no gene match. Germline CDR1 and CDR2: LGHNA and YSLEER. The CDR3 consists of 16 residues. The DNA for the CDR3 is TGCGCCAGCAGCCACCTTCCAGCGGGGGAAGGAGATACGCAGTATTTT. This encodes CASSHLPAGEGDTQYF.

This clonotype has only a few counts. The CDR3 coding sequence is TGTGCCAGCAGTACGGACAGGGGGCACGCGAACACCGGGGAGCTGTTTTTT. Translation: CASSTDRGHANTGELFF. The rearrangement uses TRBV6-5 and TRBJ2-2; TRBD1 matches 11 bases. The germline V gene has CDR1 MNHEY and CDR2 SVGAGI. The CDR3 length is 17 residues. V shed 5 bases and J 0 bases; nucleotides not matched to a gene: 5.

This clonotype was counted between two and nine times. This rearrangement joins TRBV3-1 to TRBJ2-5, with 10 bases aligning to TRBD2. CDR1 and CDR2 from the germline V gene are LGHDT and YNNKEL (reference sequence). Trimming took 1 base from V and 6 from J; bases not matched to a gene: 8. The CDR3 runs 16 residues. CDR3 residues: CASSQVGSGGAQTQYF. The CDR3 DNA sequence: TGTGCCAGCAGCCAAGTTGGGAGCGGGGGGGCGCAGACCCAGTACTTC.

This clonotype has just a few counts. J is TRBJ1-2 and V is TRBV5-5; maybe TRBD1 (5 bases). The CDR3 runs 13 residues. Trimming removed 2 bases from V and 7 bases from J, with 12 bases in between. Germline V gene sequence: CDR1 SGHKS, CDR2 YYEKEE (reference sequence). For the CDR3, the DNA is TGTGCCAGCAGCTTCGGGGGGGACGGTGGCTACACCTTC. Protein: CASSFGGDGGYTF.

Ten or more counts support this clonotype. The chain carries TRBV20-1 and TRBJ2-3; the match to TRBD2 covers 8 bases. The CDR3 spans 14 residues. Trimming removed 5 bases from V and 3 bases from J; junction bases left unmatched: 7. Germline CDR1 reads DFQATT; CDR2 reads SNEGSKA (reference sequence). CDR3 in amino acids: CSAPGGLGTDTQYF. In DNA form, the CDR3 reads TGCAGTGCTCCGGGGGGGTTGGGGACAGATACGCAGTATTTT.

The V call is TRBV2, the J call TRBJ2-3; possibly TRBD2 for D (6 bases). Germline V gene sequence: CDR1 SNHLY, CDR2 FYNNEI. This CDR3 has 14 residues. The germline V and J ends were trimmed by 6 bases and 2 bases, with 12 bases remaining between them. The DNA for the CDR3 is TGTGCCAGCAGGGAGGGGACTGCCACAGATACGCAGTATTTT. The encoded protein is CASREGTATDTQYF.

This chain uses TRBV5-8 with TRBJ2-2; possibly TRBD1 for D (6 bases). The CDR3 has 18 residues. Looked up from germline, CDR1 is SGHTS and CDR2 is YDEGEE. Trimming pared 5 bases from V and 1 base from J, leaving 21 bases between. The CDR3 protein is CASRHPRDNYLNTGELFF. CDR3 sequence (DNA): TGTGCCAGCAGACACCCCCGGGACAACTATTTGAACACCGGGGAGCTGTTTTTT. The entire variable domain, with the rest obtained from reference TRBV5-8 and TRBJ2-2, is as follows: EAGVTQSPTHLIKTRGQQATLRCSPISGHTSVYWYQQALGLGLQFLLWYDEGEERNRGNFPPRFSGRQFPNYSSELNVNALELEDSALYLCASRHPRDNYLNTGELFFGEGSRLTVL.